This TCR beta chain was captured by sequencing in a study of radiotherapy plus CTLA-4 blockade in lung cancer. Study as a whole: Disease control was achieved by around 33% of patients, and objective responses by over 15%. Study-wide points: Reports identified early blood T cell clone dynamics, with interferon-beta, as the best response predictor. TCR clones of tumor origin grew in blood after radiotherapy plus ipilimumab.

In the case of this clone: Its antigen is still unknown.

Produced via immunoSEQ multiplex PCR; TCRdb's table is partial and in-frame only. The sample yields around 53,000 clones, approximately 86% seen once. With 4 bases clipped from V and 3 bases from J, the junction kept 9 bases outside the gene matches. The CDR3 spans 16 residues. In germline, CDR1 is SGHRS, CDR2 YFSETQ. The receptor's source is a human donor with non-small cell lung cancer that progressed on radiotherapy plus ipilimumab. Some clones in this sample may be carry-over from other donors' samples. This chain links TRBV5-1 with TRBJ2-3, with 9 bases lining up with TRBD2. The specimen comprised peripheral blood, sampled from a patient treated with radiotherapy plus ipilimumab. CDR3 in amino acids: CASSNDFSGGTDTQYF. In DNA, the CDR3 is TGCGCCAGCAGCAATGACTTTAGCGGGGGAACAGATACGCAGTATTTT. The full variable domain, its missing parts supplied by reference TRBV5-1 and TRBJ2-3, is KAGVTQTPRYLIKTRGQQVTLSCSPISGHRSVSWYQQTPGQGLQFLFEYFSETQRNKGNFPGRFSGRQFSNSRSEMNVSTLELGDSALYLCASSNDFSGGTDTQYFGPGTRLTVL.